Listed below are T cell receptor beta chains from one sample, sequenced in a study of blood T cell repertoires in COVID-19. The table came from immunoSEQ multiplex PCR; TCRdb's copy has only in-frame clones and leaves some out. The sample yields 200,000 to 250,000 clones, about 79% seen once. The sample consisted of peripheral blood. These receptors were collected from a human donor in a cohort sampled during active COVID-19. Both conserved end residues are part of each CDR3. D genes are given only for firm matches. Clone size is not always given. Where it is, it says once, few, many or a class for expanded clones.

clone size,J gene,V gene,D gene,CDR3 protein,CDR3 DNA
-,TRBJ1-3,TRBV12-3/TRBV12-4,-,CASSSQEGNTIYF,TGTGCCAGCAGTTCTCAGGAAGGAAACACCATATATTTT
-,TRBJ2-7,TRBV15,-,CATSRRGEGPYEQYF,TGTGCCACCAGCAGGAGGGGGGAGGGTCCCTACGAGCAGTACTTC
once,TRBJ1-5,TRBV19,TRBD1,CASSPGTAGNQPQHF,TGTGCCAGTAGTCCTGGGACAGCGGGCAATCAGCCCCAGCATTTT
-,TRBJ2-5,TRBV11-3,-,CASSSDRKETQYF,TGTGCCAGCAGCTCAGACAGAAAAGAGACCCAGTACTTC
-,TRBJ2-7,TRBV19,TRBD1,CASSIVGQTYEQYF,TGTGCCAGTAGTATCGTGGGACAGACTTACGAGCAGTACTTC
-,TRBJ2-7,TRBV5-1,TRBD1,CASTPGQGHSYEQYF,TGCGCCAGCACCCCGGGACAGGGCCACTCCTACGAGCAGTACTTC
once,TRBJ2-7,TRBV5-1,TRBD1,CASSPGQATEQYF,TGCGCCAGCAGCCCGGGACAGGCCACTGAGCAGTACTTC
-,TRBJ2-2,TRBV18,-,CASSPRNTGELFF,TGTGCCAGCTCACCGAGGAACACCGGGGAGCTGTTTTTT
-,TRBJ2-7,TRBV12-5,TRBD1,CASGFRDRTYEQYF,TGTGCTAGTGGTTTCCGGGACAGGACCTACGAGCAGTACTTC
-,TRBJ2-1,TRBV18,-,CASSNQGAGFGYNEQFF,TGTGCCAGCTCAAACCAAGGGGCAGGGTTCGGGTACAATGAGCAGTTCTTC
-,TRBJ2-7,TRBV5-6,TRBD2,CASSLGGGGRRYEQYF,TGTGCCAGCAGCTTGGGGGGTGGCGGGAGAAGGTACGAGCAGTACTTC
-,TRBJ1-2,TRBV5-6,-,CASSSSGVINGYTF,TGTGCCAGCAGCTCCTCCGGGGTTATCAATGGCTACACCTTC
-,TRBJ1-4,TRBV6-5,TRBD1,CASSMDRGDEKLFF,TGTGCCAGCAGTATGGACAGGGGAGATGAAAAACTGTTTTTT
-,TRBJ2-5,TRBV5-1,-,CASSFRSEGRETQYF,TGCGCCAGCAGCTTCAGGAGCGAGGGTAGAGAGACCCAGTACTTC
-,TRBJ2-6,TRBV3-1/TRBV3-2,-,CASRHRAGANVLTF,TGTGCCAGCAGACACAGGGCCGGGGCCAACGTCCTGACTTTC
once,TRBJ1-1,TRBV2,TRBD1,CASSEVAGGSKAFF,TGTGCCAGCAGTGAAGTGGCAGGGGGGTCGAAAGCTTTCTTT
-,TRBJ2-5,TRBV27,TRBD2,CASSSQAGGETQYF,TGTGCCAGCAGTTCACAAGCGGGAGGGGAGACCCAGTACTTC
-,TRBJ2-5,TRBV19,-,CASSRAETQYF,TGTGCCAGTAGTAGGGCGGAGACCCAGTACTTC
once,TRBJ2-5,TRBV2,-,CASSNQETQYF,TGTGCCAGCAGCAACCAAGAGACCCAGTACTTC
-,TRBJ2-7,TRBV19,TRBD2,CASSRQLAGGPYEQYF,TGTGCCAGTAGTAGGCAGCTAGCGGGAGGGCCCTACGAGCAGTACTTC
-,TRBJ2-7,TRBV18,-,CASSRSVALRGEQYF,TGTGCCAGCTCACGTTCGGTCGCTCTAAGGGGCGAGCAGTACTTC
once,TRBJ1-4,TRBV9,-,CASSEGGGNEKLFF,TGTGCCAGCAGCGAAGGAGGTGGGAATGAAAAACTGTTTTTT
once,TRBJ2-1,TRBV5-1,-,CASSLSGGSYNEQFF,TGCGCCAGCAGCTTGTCAGGTGGCTCCTACAATGAGCAGTTCTTC
-,TRBJ1-5,TRBV6-6,-,CASREQGRTNQPQHF,TGTGCCAGCAGGGAACAGGGCCGCACGAATCAGCCCCAGCATTTT
-,TRBJ2-3,TRBV28,-,CASSSSPRTDTQYF,TGTGCCAGCAGCTCCAGTCCGCGCACAGATACGCAGTATTTT
once,TRBJ2-1,TRBV5-4,-,CASSLRAGLDEQFF,TGTGCCAGCAGCTTAAGGGCAGGGCTCGATGAGCAGTTCTTC
-,TRBJ2-7,TRBV19,TRBD1,CASSRQGQGVYEQYF,TGTGCCAGTAGCCGACAGGGCCAAGGGGTCTACGAGCAGTACTTC